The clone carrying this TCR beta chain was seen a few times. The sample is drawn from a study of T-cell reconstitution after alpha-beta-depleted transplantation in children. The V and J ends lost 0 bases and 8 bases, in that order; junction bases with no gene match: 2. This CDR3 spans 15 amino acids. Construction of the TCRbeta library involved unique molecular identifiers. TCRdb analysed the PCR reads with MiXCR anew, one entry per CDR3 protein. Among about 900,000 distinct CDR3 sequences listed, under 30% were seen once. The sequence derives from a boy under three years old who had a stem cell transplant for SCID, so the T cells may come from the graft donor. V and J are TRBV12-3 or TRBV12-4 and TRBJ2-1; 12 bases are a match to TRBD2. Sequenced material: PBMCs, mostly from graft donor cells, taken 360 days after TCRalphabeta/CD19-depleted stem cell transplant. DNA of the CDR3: TGTGCCAGCAGTTTAGCCGGGACTAGCGGGCATGAGCAGTTCTTC. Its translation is CASSLAGTSGHEQFF.